Each of the 24 T cell receptor beta chains below was sequenced from the same sample in a study of T cell responses to AZD1222 COVID-19 vaccine. TCRdb keeps only in-frame clones here, not all; method: immunoSEQ multiplex PCR. In the table there are approximately 120,000 clones, nearly 90% of which are singletons. The sample was peripheral blood, taken on day 0 of AZD1222 vaccination. The source of these receptors is an adult in good health.

The V and J genes are TRBV7-9 and TRBJ2-7; D gene uncertain. V dropped 5 bases and J dropped 4 bases, with 12 bases sitting between them. The CDR3 has 13 amino acids. Germline assignment: CDR1 SEHNR and CDR2 FQNEAQ (reference sequence). CDR3 DNA sequence: TGTGCCAGCAGCCCCGACCCCCTGTACGAGCAGTACTTC. Translation: CASSPDPLYEQYF.

The chain recombines TRBV5-4 with TRBJ1-6, with a weak D call TRBD1 (5 bases). The germline CDR1 and CDR2 sequences are SGHNT and YYREEE (reference sequence). Trimming left V 4 bases short and J 7 bases short, with 9 bases between. CDR3 length equals 13 residues. CDR3 in DNA: TGTGCCAGCAGCCGAGGGGCCAATTCACCCCTCCACTTT. It translates to CASSRGANSPLHF.

The V call is TRBV27, the J call TRBJ1-2; TRBD1 might be the D (6 bases). This CDR3 spans 13 amino acids. Deletions cut 2 bases from V and 5 bases from J, with 9 bases between. Germline CDR1 MNHEY, CDR2 SMNVEV (reference sequence). The CDR3 reads CASSLGGGYGYTF. CDR3 in DNA: TGTGCCAGCAGTTTAGGGGGCGGGTATGGCTACACCTTC.

V usage is TRBV7-9 and J usage is TRBJ2-7; a possible D gene is TRBD1 (6 bases). Germline V gene lookup returns CDR1 SEHNR and CDR2 FQNEAQ (reference sequence). CDR3 length: 15 amino acids. V was cut by 6 bases and J by 3 bases, with 18 bases left in between. CDR3 loop: CASSSDRGQVYEQYV. As DNA, the CDR3 is TGTGCCAGCAGTTCCGATCGGGGACAAGTCTACGAGCAGTACGTC.

The count of this clone is one. This chain uses TRBV7-9 with TRBJ1-2; the match to TRBD1 covers 8 bases. Germline assignment: CDR1 SEHNR and CDR2 FQNEAQ (reference sequence). V was pared by 1 base and J by 6 bases, with 4 bases of the junction left unmatched. The length of the CDR3 is 14 residues. DNA for the CDR3: TGTGCCAGCAGCTTAGAGGACAGGGCGGATGGCTACACCTTC. Translation: CASSLEDRADGYTF. Full variable domain (missing parts from reference TRBV7-9 and TRBJ1-2): DTGVSQNPRHKITKRGQNVTFRCDPISEHNRLYWYRQTLGQGPEFLTYFQNEAQLEKSRLLSDRFSAERPKGSFSTLEIQRTEQGDSAMYLCASSLEDRADGYTFGSGTRLTVV.

The chain links TRBV29-1 to TRBJ2-1; 14 bases are shared with TRBD2. The CDR3 extends over 21 amino acids. Germline CDR1 and CDR2: SQVTM and ANQGSEA. V gave up 7 bases and J gave up 9 bases; unmatched junction bases: 29. The CDR3 spells CSATRTKTGTSGRSAPSEQFF. The CDR3 region has the DNA TGCAGCGCGACCAGAACTAAGACCGGGACTAGCGGGAGATCGGCCCCCAGTGAGCAGTTCTTC.

This rearrangement joins TRBV28 to TRBJ1-4; 7 bases line up with TRBD1. The CDR3 totals 18 residues. The junction had 13 bases not matched to a gene; V was cut back by 6 bases and J by 0 bases. CDR1 MDHEN and CDR2 SYDVKM come from the germline V gene. The CDR3, as DNA: TGTGCCAGCAGCTCGACGGGACAGACAACGTCAACTAATGAAAAACTGTTTTTT. Amino acid sequence: CASSSTGQTTSTNEKLFF.

V and J are TRBV7-9 and TRBJ2-1; no reliable D call. Germline lookup yields CDR1 SEHNR and CDR2 FQNEAQ (reference sequence). The CDR3 consists of 12 residues. Between the trimmed V and J ends, which lost 6 bases and 2 bases, there was a span of 5 bases. As DNA, the CDR3 is TGTGCCAGCAGGAAAACCTACAATGAGCAGTTCTTC. Encoded protein: CASRKTYNEQFF.

V usage is TRBV5-4 and J usage is TRBJ2-7, with D hard to call. This CDR3 region has 12 residues. Looked up from germline, CDR1 is SGHNT and CDR2 is YYREEE (reference sequence). The ends were cut back, 2 bases at V and 6 bases at J, with 9 bases in the middle. The CDR3 DNA reads as TGTGCCAGCAGCTTAACGCCCAGCGAGCAGTACTTC. This codes for CASSLTPSEQYF.

The chain recombines TRBV18 with TRBJ1-5; possibly TRBD1 for D (5 bases). The CDR3 has 14 amino acids. V was cut by 2 bases and J by 5 bases, with 10 bases left in between. The germline V gene encodes CDR1 KGHSH and CDR2 LQKENI. This chain's CDR3 is CASSPFGADQPQHF. DNA for the CDR3: TGTGCCAGCTCACCATTTGGGGCAGATCAGCCCCAGCATTTT.

This clone was counted a single time. The rearrangement uses TRBV5-1 and TRBJ2-1, with D tentatively TRBD1 (5 bases). This CDR3 comprises 15 residues. V was pared by 4 bases and J by 3 bases, with 14 bases between. The germline CDR1 and CDR2 sequences are SGHRS and YFSETQ. In nucleotides, the CDR3 is TGCGCCAGCAGCCCGGACACCTCGAGCTACAATGAGCAGTTCTTC. Translation: CASSPDTSSYNEQFF.

By share, this clone ranks as medium-sized. V usage is TRBV7-6 and J usage is TRBJ2-1; no clear D. V dropped 4 bases and J dropped 1 base, with 17 bases sitting between them. Germline V gene data show CDR1 as SGHVS and CDR2 as FNYEAQ. The CDR3 is 17 amino acids. The CDR3 nucleotides are TGTGCCAGCAGCTCTTTGGATGCACCTCTTTCCTACAATGAGCAGTTCTTC. This encodes CASSSLDAPLSYNEQFF.

The CDR3 spells CASSQGVGQGLSYNEQFF. CDR3 DNA sequence: TGTGCCAGCAGCCAAGGGGTCGGACAGGGATTGTCCTACAATGAGCAGTTCTTC. The rearrangement links TRBV3-1 (or the pseudogene TRBV3-2) to TRBJ2-1, with 8 bases matching TRBD1. Trimming at V came to 1 base and at J to 1 base, leaving 9 bases not matched to a gene. CDR1 and CDR2 from the germline V gene are LGHDT and YNNKEL (reference sequence). The CDR3 totals 18 residues.

A single count supports this clone. This chain links TRBV11-2 with TRBJ1-1, with D hard to call. CDR1 is SGHAT and CDR2 is FQNNGV in the germline V gene. Between the trimmed V and J ends, which lost 5 bases and 0 bases, there was a span of 13 bases. The CDR3 spans 15 residues. For the CDR3, the DNA is TGTGCCAGCAGCCCCCGGGGAGTCATGAACACTGAAGCTTTCTTT. This gives the protein CASSPRGVMNTEAFF.

This sequence joins TRBV5-6 and TRBJ2-7; tentative D call: TRBD1 (5 bases). Looked up from germline, CDR1 is SGHDT and CDR2 is YYEEEE. The CDR3 spans 15 residues. V was shortened by 2 bases and J by 5 bases, with 17 bases between the two germline ends. This CDR3 reads CASSLPGYLIHEQYF. CDR3 coding DNA: TGTGCCAGCAGCTTACCAGGGTATCTGATCCACGAGCAGTACTTC.

The rearrangement uses TRBV19 and TRBJ2-3; the D call may be TRBD1 or TRBD2 (5 bases each). The CDR3 totals 16 residues. Germline CDR1 reads LNHDA; CDR2 reads SQIVND (reference sequence). V was trimmed by 3 bases and J by 6 bases, leaving 19 bases between them. CDR3 bases: TGTGCCAGTAGTATGGGGCAGGCCTTCGGGGAGGATACGCAGTATTTT. It codes for CASSMGQAFGEDTQYF.

The chain combines TRBV7-6 with TRBJ2-5, with 8 bases fitting TRBD1. The V gene end was trimmed by 1 base and the J gene end by 1 base; junction bases not matched to a gene: 5. The CDR3 consists of 16 residues. Germline lookup yields CDR1 SGHVS and CDR2 FNYEAQ. The CDR3 nucleotides read TGTGCCAGCAGCTTAGTAAAAGGGACAGGCCAAGAGACCCAGTACTTC. The encoded protein is CASSLVKGTGQETQYF. Based on the CDR3 plus reference TRBV7-6 and TRBJ2-5, the full variable domain is GAGVSQSPRYKVTKRGQDVALRCDPISGHVSLYWYRQALGQGPEFLTYFNYEAQQDKSGLPNDRFSAERPEGSISTLTIQRTEQRDSAMYRCASSLVKGTGQETQYFGPGTRLLVL.

CDR3: CASSIVTGELFF. Here the CDR3 DNA reads TGTGCCAGCAGTATAGTGACCGGGGAGCTGTTTTTT. The rearrangement uses TRBV6-5 and TRBJ2-2; unclear D gene. Trimming left V 5 bases short and J 5 bases short, with 6 bases between. This CDR3 has 12 amino acids. CDR1 MNHEY and CDR2 SVGAGI come from the germline V gene.

The chain uses TRBV28 and TRBJ1-4; D is perhaps TRBD1 (6 bases). This CDR3 region has 12 residues. Germline CDR1 MDHEN, CDR2 SYDVKM. V was cut by 4 bases and J by 15 bases, with 15 bases left in between. In DNA, the CDR3 is TGTGCCAGCAGTTCTGGACAGTCTATGGTGTTTTTT. Translating gives CASSSGQSMVFF.

The chain recombines TRBV7-8 with TRBJ2-5; 13 nucleotides agree with TRBD2. The CDR3 totals 17 residues. The germline CDR1 and CDR2 sequences are SGHVS and FQNEAQ. J gave up 7 bases and V 5 bases, and 13 bases lay outside the gene matches. The CDR3 DNA follows: TGTGCCAGCAGCCGCAGGACTAGCGGGGGCGGGCCGGTGACCCAGTACTTC. Amino acids: CASSRRTSGGGPVTQYF.

The V gene is TRBV19, the J gene TRBJ1-6, with D perhaps TRBD1 (6 bases). The CDR3 totals 16 residues. The V gene lost 3 bases and the J gene lost 9 bases, with 18 bases spanning the gap. Looked up from germline, CDR1 is LNHDA and CDR2 is SQIVND (reference sequence). CDR3 loop: CASSMRVGAAGSPLHF. CDR3 in DNA: TGTGCCAGTAGTATGAGAGTGGGGGCAGCAGGTTCACCCCTCCACTTT.

The V and J genes are TRBV21-1 and TRBJ1-1; the table's TRBD1 call for D was not verified on the DNA. TRBV21-1 is noted as a pseudogene. This CDR3 is built from 16 residues. CDR3 residues: CATPRTGRMLNTEAFF. CDR3 sequence (DNA): TGTGCCACCCCACGGACAGGGCGGATGTTGAACACTGAAGCTTTCTTT.

The CDR3 DNA reads TGTGCCAGCAGAGGCGGGGGCGCCTCACCCTACGAGCAGTACGTC. Encoded protein: CASRGGGASPYEQYV. The V call is TRBV7-9, the J call TRBJ2-7; D possibly corresponds to TRBD2 (7 bases). CDR3 length: 15 amino acids. Trimming left V 6 bases short and J 2 bases short, with 17 bases between. CDR1 and CDR2 from the germline V gene are SEHNR and FQNEAQ (reference sequence).

The chain carries TRBV12-5 and TRBJ1-3, with a possible D match to TRBD1 (5 bases). The CDR3 length is 16 residues. V lost 5 bases and J lost 4, with 18 bases in between. In germline, CDR1 is LGHNT, CDR2 FRNRAP. The CDR3 loop reads CASGPTFGGRGNTIYF. The CDR3 coding sequence is TGTGCTAGTGGTCCCACGTTCGGGGGGAGAGGAAACACCATATATTTT.